These 14 T cell receptor beta chains came from one sample sequenced in a study of T cell responses to AZD1222 COVID-19 vaccine (dated by TCRdb to about 2021). The library was built by means of the immunoSEQ multiplex PCR assay. TCRdb took over this immuneACCESS table, retaining in-frame rearrangements with V and J assigned. Such tables are incomplete; in checked studies, under half of the missing clones stem from an unresolved V gene, and the remainder is unexplained. Counted in this sample were about 96,000 clones; 80% to 90% of them appeared once. The ten most abundant clones make up under 2% of the sample. Per the publication, the time point label means: baseline before first vaccination. The sample in question was peripheral blood, obtained on day 0 of AZD1222 vaccination. The receptor source for this set is an adult in good health.

This clone has a handful of counts. This chain links TRBV15 with TRBJ1-3; 9 bases agree with TRBD1. The CDR3 has 17 residues. Losses at the gene ends were 2 bases for V and 4 bases for J; bases not matched to a gene: 9. Germline V gives CDR1 LNHNV, CDR2 YYDKDF (reference sequence). The CDR3 DNA follows: TGTGCCACCAGCAGACGAAAAGAGGGACAGGGAGGAAACACCATATATTTT. Translating it yields CATSRRKEGQGGNTIYF. Together with reference TRBV15 and TRBJ1-3, the CDR3 gives the full variable domain: DAMVIQNPRYQVTQFGKPVTLSCSQTLNHNVMYWYQQKSSQAPKLLFHYYDKDFNNEADTPDNFQSRRPNTSFCFLDIRSPGLGDTAMYLCATSRRKEGQGGNTIYFGEGSWLTVV.

CDR3 DNA: TGTGCCAGCAGCATGAGACAGGGGGCGCGTTCTGGAAACACCATATATTTT. Translation gives CASSMRQGARSGNTIYF. The J gene is TRBJ1-3, the V gene TRBV7-2, with 10 bases that match TRBD1. Trimming took 5 bases from V and 1 from J; bases not matched to a gene: 8. The CDR3 extends over 17 amino acids. The germline gives CDR1 SGHTA, CDR2 FQGNSA.

The genes are TRBV9 and TRBJ2-1; 10 positions match TRBD1. This CDR3 has 17 residues. The V gene's germline CDR1 is SGDLS and CDR2 YYNGEE. V shed 4 bases, J shed 1 base, and the junction held 8 bases outside the gene matches. For the CDR3, the DNA is TGTGCCAGCAGCAAATCGACAGGGGGCCGGTCCTACAATGAGCAGTTCTTC. Residues: CASSKSTGGRSYNEQFF.

V is TRBV19 and J is TRBJ1-2; the D gene is possibly TRBD1 (6 bases). Per germline, CDR1 LNHDA and CDR2 SQIVND (reference sequence). Trimming took 5 bases from V and 6 from J, leaving 19 bases between them. This CDR3 contains 15 residues. CDR3 amino acids: CASSPTRGARNGYTF. CDR3 sequence (DNA): TGTGCCAGTAGTCCCACCCGGGGGGCGCGCAATGGCTACACCTTC.

This clone has a single count. Distinct nucleotide sequences in the sample also encode this CDR3. The gene calls are TRBV5-1 and TRBJ2-5; D is undetermined. This CDR3 is 12 amino acids long. With 5 bases removed from V and 2 bases from J, the gap between germline ends came to 7 bases. The germline CDR1 and CDR2 sequences are SGHRS and YFSETQ. The CDR3 region has the DNA TGCGCCAGCAGTCTGAGTCAAGAGACCCAGTACTTC. Protein product: CASSLSQETQYF.

The rearrangement uses TRBV6-6 and TRBJ2-3, with D possibly matching TRBD1 (6 bases). CDR1 and CDR2 from the germline V gene are MNHNY and SVGAGI (reference sequence). The CDR3 contains 17 residues. The ends were cut back, 5 bases at V and 2 bases at J, with 20 bases in the middle. The DNA for the CDR3 is TGTGCCAGCAGTCCCTCGAGGGGGTTTGGTCTCACAGATACGCAGTATTTT. This gives the protein CASSPSRGFGLTDTQYF.

The chain uses TRBV4-2 and TRBJ2-2; D tentatively reads TRBD1 or TRBD2 (5 bases each). The germline V gene has CDR1 LGHNA and CDR2 YNFKEQ. The CDR3 contains 15 residues. V gave up 3 bases and J gave up 2 bases, with 10 bases separating them. CDR3 nucleotide sequence: TGTGCCAGCAGCCAGGGACGGAGTAACACCGGGGAGCTGTTTTTT. It encodes CASSQGRSNTGELFF.

J is TRBJ2-7 and V is TRBV28; perhaps TRBD1 as D (6 bases). CDR3 length equals 15 residues. V was clipped by 6 bases and J by 4 bases, with 19 bases between them. Germline V gene sequence: CDR1 MDHEN, CDR2 SYDVKM. The CDR3 coding sequence is TGTGCCAGCAGCCCTCCGGGACACAGACTTTACGAGCAGTACTTC. Amino acid sequence: CASSPPGHRLYEQYF.

About this clone: The same CDR3 also results from other DNA sequences found in this sample. The chain combines TRBV28 with TRBJ1-1; 8 nucleotides line up with TRBD1. V trimming: 6 bases; J trimming: 2 bases; junction bases outside the gene matches: 5. This CDR3 region has 14 residues. CDR1 is MDHEN, CDR2 SYDVKM, per germline. CDR3: CASRKTGANTEAFF. The CDR3 nucleotides read TGTGCCAGCAGGAAGACAGGGGCTAACACTGAAGCTTTCTTT.

In its sample, this clone was seen once. The chain links TRBV7-8 to TRBJ2-5, with D hard to call. The CDR3 length is 14 residues. The germline V and J ends were trimmed by 4 bases and 1 base, with 10 bases remaining between them. CDR1 and CDR2 from the germline V gene are SGHVS and FQNEAQ. CDR3 bases: TGTGCCAGCAGCTGGAGAAGATCCCAAGAGACCCAGTACTTC. It translates to CASSWRRSQETQYF. Combining the CDR3 with reference TRBV7-8 and TRBJ2-5 gives the whole variable domain GAGVSQSPRYKVAKRGQDVALRCDPISGHVSLFWYQQALGQGPEFLTYFQNEAQLDKSGLPSDRFFAERPEGSVSTLKIQRTQQEDSAVYLCASSWRRSQETQYFGPGTRLLVL.

This chain joins TRBV30 and TRBJ1-3; TRBD1 is a possible D gene (6 bases). Germline assignment: CDR1 GTSNPN and CDR2 SVGIG (reference sequence). This CDR3 comprises 14 residues. The V and J ends lost 5 bases and 0 bases respectively, with 11 bases between them. This CDR3 is CAWEGQNSGNTIYF. The CDR3 DNA is TGTGCCTGGGAAGGACAGAACTCTGGAAACACCATATATTTT.

The rearrangement joins TRBV28 to TRBJ1-2; 7 positions agree with TRBD1. Losses at the gene ends were 7 bases for V and 8 bases for J; bases not matched to a gene: 13. This CDR3 is 14 amino acids long. Germline lookup yields CDR1 MDHEN and CDR2 SYDVKM. CDR3 in DNA: TGTGCCAGCACCGGGCAACCCCAGGGGGGAGGCTACACCTTC. Translation gives CASTGQPQGGGYTF.

V is TRBV11-2 and J is TRBJ1-3, with D unclear. The germline V gene has CDR1 SGHAT and CDR2 FQNNGV. This CDR3 is built from 15 residues. The ends were cut back, 1 base at V and 0 bases at J, with 7 bases in the middle. The CDR3 loop is CASSLGRDSGNTIYF. The DNA for the CDR3 is TGTGCCAGCAGCTTAGGGAGAGACTCTGGAAACACCATATATTTT.

This sequence joins TRBV7-9 and TRBJ2-7; D remains unclear. The V end was cut by 3 bases, the J end by 2 bases, with 8 bases between. CDR3 size: 13 residues. Germline V gives CDR1 SEHNR, CDR2 FQNEAQ (reference sequence). CDR3 region: CASSLGRAYEQYF. The DNA of the CDR3 is TGTGCCAGCAGCTTGGGCAGAGCCTACGAGCAGTACTTC.